Below, 3 T cell receptor beta chains from the same sample are listed, as sequenced in a study of shared clonotypes between healthy human individuals. Clones were sequenced by immunoSEQ multiplex PCR, and TCRdb holds only the in-frame ones, with some missing. The sample contains about 680,000 clones, 92% of which appear only once. Terminally differentiated effector memory CD45RA+ cells were left out of the naive CD8 fraction, which was CD45RO-negative and positively selected for CCR7. Sequencing was done on a sample of naive CD8+ T cells sorted from blood. Receptors originate from a young man in good health.

With regard to this clone: The same CDR3 arises from other DNA sequences in this sample as well. The rearrangement joins TRBV7-9 to TRBJ2-7; maybe TRBD1 (5 bases). The V end was cut by 0 bases, the J end by 4 bases, with 7 bases between. The CDR3 extends over 13 amino acids. CDR1 is SEHNR and CDR2 is FQNEAQ in the germline V gene (reference sequence). The CDR3 protein is CASSLADSYEQYF. DNA for the CDR3: TGTGCCAGCAGCTTAGCTGACAGTTACGAGCAGTACTTC.

This chain connects TRBV4-1 to TRBJ2-2, with 11 bases aligning to TRBD2. With V trimmed by 2 bases and J by 6 bases, 5 bases remained unmatched. CDR3 size: 16 residues. CDR1 is MGHRA and CDR2 is YSYEKL in the germline V gene. The CDR3 nucleotides are TGCGCCAGCAGCCAACGACTAGCGGGATTCTCCGGGGAGCTGTTTTTT. Residues: CASSQRLAGFSGELFF.

The V and J genes are TRBV9 and TRBJ2-3; D may be TRBD2 (5 bases). Per germline, CDR1 SGDLS and CDR2 YYNGEE. The CDR3 is 17 amino acids. V was shortened by 0 bases and J by 4 bases, with 18 bases between the two germline ends. The CDR3 DNA reads TGTGCCAGCAGCGTAGGGGGTAGTGGGAGTTCAGCAGATACGCAGTATTTT. As protein: CASSVGGSGSSADTQYF.